The clone carrying this TCR beta chain was seen a handful of times. Its antigen is still unknown. The data belong to a study of T cells after yellow fever vaccination. Study-level results: Within FACS-sorted repertoires, abundant clonotypes contaminating from the bulk population could be present. Boosting was followed by the reappearance of most primary-vaccination clones (roughly 96% CD4, around 90% CD8). The secondary T-cell response peaked on day 5, not day 15, but was weaker.

Using its own MiXCR run on the 5' RACE reads, TCRdb lists one record per CDR3 protein. The sample shows more than 450,000 distinct CDR3 sequences, 20% to 25% of them seen only once. The J segment lost 5 bases and the V segment lost 6 bases, leaving 12 bases of the junction unmatched. Germline assignment: CDR1 SEHNR and CDR2 FQNEAQ (reference sequence). The CDR3 extends over 17 amino acids. The material sequenced was PBMCs, taken roughly 20 days after the first yellow fever vaccination. The clonotype comes from a man younger than 35 who received the YFV17D yellow fever vaccine. The chain carries TRBV7-9 and TRBJ2-3, with TRBD1 matching 12 bases. The CDR3, as DNA: TGTGCCAGCAGACCTCCGCCCGGGACAGGGGGCAGAGATACGCAGTATTTT. Protein: CASRPPPGTGGRDTQYF. Looking up the rest from reference TRBV7-9 and TRBJ2-3 gives the full variable domain: DTGVSQNPRHKITKRGQNVTFRCDPISEHNRLYWYRQTLGQGPEFLTYFQNEAQLEKSRLLSDRFSAERPKGSFSTLEIQRTEQGDSAMYLCASRPPPGTGGRDTQYFGPGTRLTVL.